This T cell receptor (beta chain) was captured by sequencing in a study of blood T cell repertoires in COVID-19. Study context: Acute and convalescent COVID-19 samples came from the United States, Italy and Spain. T cells, B-cell-depleted T cells, or PBMCs supplied cDNA or gDNA.

This CDR3 has 14 residues. The V gene lost 4 bases and the J gene lost 6 bases, with 16 bases spanning the gap. CDR1 is SGHDN, CDR2 FVKESK, per germline. How the authors handled the data: Cell counts per sample came from amplifying reference gene primers. Profiled with immunoSEQ multiplex PCR; TCRdb holds only in-frame clones, not every one. The V and J calls and clone size come from that table; D and trimming were worked out from the DNA. The sample shows 150,000 to 200,000 clones, 70% to 90% of them seen only once. The TCR comes from a woman in her 30s with active or convalescent COVID-19. The V and J genes are TRBV14 and TRBJ2-7; the D gene is possibly TRBD1 (6 bases). Sequencing was performed on peripheral blood. The CDR3 region has the DNA TGTGCCAGCAGCCGCGTGGGCAGGGGTAGCGAGCAGTACTTC. Translated: CASSRVGRGSEQYF.